These 18 T cell receptor beta chains originate from one sample sequenced in a study of T cell responses to AZD1222 COVID-19 vaccine. Produced via immunoSEQ multiplex PCR; TCRdb's table is partial and in-frame only. The repertoire holds some 73,000 clones, roughly 89% seen once, with roughly a tenth in the top ten. Here the sequenced sample was peripheral blood, taken 28 days after the second AZD1222 dose. The receptors shown here come from an adult who received the AZD1222 COVID-19 vaccine.

This clone has a single count. The chain couples TRBV5-4 to TRBJ1-2, with D unresolved. Germline loops: CDR1 SGHNT, CDR2 YYREEE (reference sequence). The CDR3 loop spans 15 amino acids. V was trimmed by 4 bases and J by 0 bases, leaving 13 bases between them. The CDR3 spells CASSPPLGANYGYTF. The CDR3 DNA follows: TGTGCCAGCAGCCCCCCGTTGGGAGCTAACTATGGCTACACCTTC. The full variable domain, its missing parts supplied by reference TRBV5-4 and TRBJ1-2, is ETGVTQSPTHLIKTRGQQVTLRCSSQSGHNTVSWYQQALGQGPQFIFQYYREEENGRGNFPPRFSGLQFPNYSSELNVNALELDDSALYLCASSPPLGANYGYTFGSGTRLTVV.

V usage is TRBV15 and J usage is TRBJ2-7; D not certain. Trimming pared 4 bases from V and 6 bases from J, leaving 16 bases between. The CDR3 runs 14 residues. Germline CDR1 reads LNHNV; CDR2 reads YYDKDF (reference sequence). The CDR3 loop is CATSTPGSFGEQYV. The CDR3, as DNA: TGTGCCACCAGCACACCAGGAAGCTTCGGCGAGCAGTACGTC.

This chain uses TRBV7-6 with TRBJ1-4, with 7 nucleotides matching TRBD1. V lost 5 bases, J lost 4 bases, and 7 bases stayed unmatched. This CDR3 has 15 amino acids. Germline CDR1 is SGHVS and CDR2 is FNYEAQ. This CDR3 reads CASSLSGGLNEKLFF. The CDR3 DNA follows: TGTGCCAGCAGCCTTTCAGGGGGTCTTAATGAAAAACTGTTTTTT.

This rearrangement joins TRBV4-2 to TRBJ2-7; TRBD1 might be the D (6 bases). The CDR3 has 14 residues. Per germline, CDR1 LGHNA and CDR2 YNFKEQ. V lost 4 bases and J lost 3, with 13 bases in between. The CDR3 spells CASSPAGVVYEQYF. The CDR3 DNA reads as TGTGCCAGCAGCCCGGCAGGGGTTGTCTACGAGCAGTACTTC.

The chain combines TRBV28 with TRBJ2-7; D might be TRBD2 (7 bases). This CDR3 is built from 18 residues. Trimming stripped 6 bases from V and 7 bases from J, with 31 bases between. CDR1 and CDR2 from the germline V gene are MDHEN and SYDVKM. CDR3 region: CASRPTWAGAAQPGEQYF. The CDR3, as DNA: TGTGCCAGCAGACCTACGTGGGCGGGGGCCGCCCAGCCGGGGGAGCAGTACTTC.

This clone has just a few counts. The genes are TRBV5-1 and TRBJ1-1; weak D call: TRBD1 (5 bases). CDR1 is SGHRS and CDR2 is YFSETQ in the germline V gene. The CDR3 consists of 14 residues. Trimming pared 0 bases from V and 4 bases from J, leaving 10 bases between. The CDR3 DNA sequence: TGCGCCAGCAGCTTGGTAGGGGCCGGCACTGAAGCTTTCTTT. This gives the protein CASSLVGAGTEAFF.

V and J are TRBV12-3 or TRBV12-4 and TRBJ2-3; D unclear. This CDR3 is 11 amino acids long. Between the trimmed V and J ends, which lost 6 bases and 7 bases, there was a span of 8 bases. This CDR3 reads CASSPKNTQYF. CDR3 coding DNA: TGTGCCAGCAGCCCGAAGAATACGCAGTATTTT.

The chain has TRBV24-1 and TRBJ1-1; a weak D match, TRBD1 (6 bases). Germline V CDR1 and CDR2: KGHDR, SFDVKD. There are 13 residues in the CDR3. V was trimmed by 7 bases and J by 6 bases, leaving 14 bases between them. CDR3 DNA sequence: TGTGCCACCAGCCCGGGGGGGGCAGCTGAAGCTTTCTTT. Translating gives CATSPGGAAEAFF.

This clone has only one observation. This rearrangement joins TRBV2 to TRBJ2-2, with D possibly being TRBD1 (6 bases). There are 15 residues in the CDR3. V was pared by 4 bases and J by 4 bases, with 13 bases between. Germline V lookup: CDR1 SNHLY, CDR2 FYNNEI. CDR3 bases: TGTGCCAGCAGTGCTAGGGCAGGGGTCACCGGGGAGCTGTTTTTT. This sequence encodes CASSARAGVTGELFF.

The chain uses TRBV6-5 and TRBJ2-2; 10 nucleotides agree with TRBD1. Germline values: CDR1 MNHEY, CDR2 SVGAGI. V dropped 10 bases and J dropped 7; count of bases not matched to a gene: 12. The length of the CDR3 is 15 residues. For the CDR3, the DNA is TGTGCCATCTCCGGATGGACAGGGGGGATCGGGGAGCTGTTTTTT. Amino acid sequence: CAISGWTGGIGELFF.

The chain's CDR3 is CASSRGGGGIAANEQFF. CDR3 DNA: TGTGCCAGCAGCCGCGGTGGGGGGGGTATAGCGGCCAATGAGCAGTTCTTC. V is TRBV6-2 or TRBV6-3 and J is TRBJ2-1, with 7 positions matching TRBD2. The junction had 17 bases not matched to a gene; V was cut back by 6 bases and J by 6 bases. Looked up from germline, CDR1 is MNHEY and CDR2 is SVGEGT. The CDR3 covers 17 residues.

The J gene is TRBJ1-2, the V gene TRBV29-1; the match to TRBD1 covers 8 bases. V was pared by 4 bases and J by 1 base, with 8 bases of the junction left unmatched. The CDR3 totals 15 residues. The germline gives CDR1 SQVTM, CDR2 ANQGSEA. CDR3 in DNA: TGCAGCGTTGTTCGGACAGGGAGAATTAACTATGGCTACACCTTC. It is translated as CSVVRTGRINYGYTF.

The sample holds one count of this clone. The CDR3 is CASSLLKGNNEQFF. In DNA, the CDR3 is TGTGCCAGCAGTCTCCTCAAGGGCAACAATGAGCAGTTCTTC. The V and J genes are TRBV28 and TRBJ2-1; D unclear. The CDR3 consists of 14 residues. Per the germline V gene, CDR1 is MDHEN and CDR2 is SYDVKM. V was trimmed by 5 bases and J by 5 bases, leaving 13 bases between them. The whole variable domain, remainder taken from reference TRBV28 and TRBJ2-1, is DVKVTQSSRYLVKRTGEKVFLECVQDMDHENMFWYRQDPGLGLRLIYFSYDVKMKEKGDIPEGYSVSREKKERFSLILESASTNQTSMYLCASSLLKGNNEQFFGPGTRLTVL.

The rearrangement uses TRBV3-1 (or the pseudogene TRBV3-2) and TRBJ2-5; no definite D call. From germline, CDR1 is LGHDT and CDR2 YNNKEL (reference sequence). The V end was cut by 6 bases, the J end by 6 bases, with 8 bases between. This CDR3 is built from 11 residues. The DNA of the CDR3 is TGTGCCAGCAGTCAAACGCAGACCCAGTACTTC. Protein sequence: CASSQTQTQYF.

The V call is TRBV20-1, the J call TRBJ1-1, with no clear D. V dropped 3 bases and J dropped 0 bases, with 11 bases sitting between them. This CDR3 has 14 amino acids. The germline CDR1 and CDR2 sequences are DFQATT and SNEGSKA (reference sequence). In DNA form, the CDR3 reads TGCAGTGCTAGTCTGGGAGATATGAACACTGAAGCTTTCTTT. It encodes CSASLGDMNTEAFF.

V is TRBV25-1 and J is TRBJ2-2; 7 bases match TRBD2. Trimming cost V 5 bases and J 10 bases; bases outside gene matches: 13. The CDR3 is 15 residues long. Germline CDR1 MGHDK, CDR2 SYGVNS. CDR3 residues: CASSKRGSHRKELFF. CDR3 nucleotide sequence: TGTGCCAGCAGTAAGCGGGGAAGTCACCGAAAGGAGCTGTTTTTT.

The chain links TRBV28 to TRBJ1-5, with 7 bases matching TRBD1. Germline lookup yields CDR1 MDHEN and CDR2 SYDVKM. J lost 0 bases, V lost 7 bases, and 9 bases had no gene match. This CDR3 has 16 amino acids. This chain's CDR3 is CASNKGTVLSNQPQHF. CDR3 DNA sequence: TGTGCCAGCAACAAAGGGACAGTACTTAGCAATCAGCCCCAGCATTTT.

This rearrangement joins TRBV5-1 to TRBJ1-1; tentatively, D is TRBD1 (5 bases). Germline values: CDR1 SGHRS, CDR2 YFSETQ. V lost 4 bases and J 4 bases, leaving 14 bases between the germline ends. This CDR3 region has 14 residues. The CDR3 region is CASSPSRGSTEAFF. CDR3 nucleotide sequence: TGCGCCAGCAGCCCGAGTCGGGGGTCCACTGAAGCTTTCTTT.